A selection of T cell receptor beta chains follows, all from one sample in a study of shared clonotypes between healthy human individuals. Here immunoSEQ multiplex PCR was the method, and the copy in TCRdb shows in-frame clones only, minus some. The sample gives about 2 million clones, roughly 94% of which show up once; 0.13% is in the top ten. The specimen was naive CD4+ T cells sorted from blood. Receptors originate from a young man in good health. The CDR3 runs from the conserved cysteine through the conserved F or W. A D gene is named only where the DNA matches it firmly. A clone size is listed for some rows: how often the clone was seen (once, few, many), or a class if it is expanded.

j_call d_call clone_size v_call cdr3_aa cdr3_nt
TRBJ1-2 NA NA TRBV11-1 CASRQPGTTSYTF TGTGCCAGCAGGCAACCCGGGACAACTTCCTACACCTTC
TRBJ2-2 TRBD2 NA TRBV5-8 CASRVYSGKNTGELFF TGTGCCAGCAGGGTCTATAGCGGGAAGAACACCGGGGAGCTGTTTTTT
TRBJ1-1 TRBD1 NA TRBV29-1 CSARQGGGNEAFF TGCAGCGCCCGACAGGGGGGAGGGAATGAAGCTTTCTTT
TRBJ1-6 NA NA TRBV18 CASSPMAVQGSPLHF TGTGCCAGCTCACCAATGGCAGTCCAGGGTTCACCCCTCCACTTT
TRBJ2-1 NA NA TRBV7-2 CASSLIQVAFF TGTGCCAGCAGCTTGATTCAAGTGGCGTTCTTC
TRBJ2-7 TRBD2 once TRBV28 CASSKGLAGYEQYF TGTGCCAGCAGTAAGGGACTAGCGGGCTACGAGCAGTACTTC
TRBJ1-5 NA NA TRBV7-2 CASSPIADRRQPQHF TGTGCCAGCAGCCCTATCGCAGACCGGCGTCAGCCCCAGCATTTT
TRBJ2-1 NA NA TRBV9 CASSVGGLHYNEQFF TGTGCCAGCAGCGTCGGGGGGCTCCACTACAATGAGCAGTTCTTC
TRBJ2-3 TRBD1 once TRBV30 CAWAGGQSTDTQYF TGTGCCTGGGCTGGGGGACAGAGCACAGATACGCAGTATTTT
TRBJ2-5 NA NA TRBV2 CASRQETQYF TGTGCCAGCAGGCAAGAGACCCAGTACTTC
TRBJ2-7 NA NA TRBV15 CATSPGDRAYEQYF TGTGCCACCAGCCCGGGGGATAGAGCCTACGAGCAGTACTTC
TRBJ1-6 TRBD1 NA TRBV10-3 CAISGDRGNSPLHF TGTGCCATCAGTGGGGACAGGGGGAATTCACCCCTCCACTTT
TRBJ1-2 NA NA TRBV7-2 CASSLGGLGGNYGYTF TGTGCCAGCAGCTTAGGGGGCCTCGGAGGGAACTATGGCTACACCTTC
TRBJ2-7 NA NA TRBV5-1 CASSLGTGYEQYF TGCGCCAGCAGCCTAGGGACTGGCTACGAGCAGTACTTC
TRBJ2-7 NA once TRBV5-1 CASRPALTYEQYF TGCGCCAGCAGACCAGCCCTAACCTACGAGCAGTACTTC
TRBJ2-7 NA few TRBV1 CTSSQEERGISYEQYF TGCACCAGCAGCCAAGAGGAGCGAGGCATCTCCTACGAGCAGTACTTC
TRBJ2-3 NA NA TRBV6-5 CASRPGTSQDTQYF TGTGCCAGCAGGCCCGGGACCTCCCAAGATACGCAGTATTTT
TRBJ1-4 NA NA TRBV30 CAWTGGEGEKLFF TGTGCCTGGACGGGCGGAGAGGGGGAAAAACTGTTTTTT
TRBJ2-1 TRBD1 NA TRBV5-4 CASSWDRGNYNEQFF TGTGCCAGCAGCTGGGACAGGGGGAACTACAATGAGCAGTTCTTC
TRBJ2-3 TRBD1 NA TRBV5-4 CASSLQIGTGGRSTDTQYF TGTGCCAGCAGCTTGCAAATTGGCACAGGGGGCAGGAGCACAGATACGCAGTATTTT
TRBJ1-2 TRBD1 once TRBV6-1 CASSDRDRGGYTF TGTGCCAGCAGTGATCGGGACAGGGGAGGCTACACCTTC